The 20 T cell receptor beta chains in this list originate from one sample, sequenced in a study of radiotherapy plus CTLA-4 blockade in lung cancer. Data came from immunoSEQ multiplex PCR; TCRdb stores just in-frame clones and leaves some out. The table includes under 100,000 clones, approximately 80% detected once. This sample comprised peripheral blood, obtained from a patient treated with radiotherapy plus ipilimumab. These receptors came from a human donor with non-small cell lung cancer that progressed on radiotherapy plus ipilimumab.

This clone was seen a single time. The gene calls are TRBV27 and TRBJ1-1; no firm D call. Trimming removed 7 bases at V and 3 bases at J, with 12 bases between. Germline CDR1 MNHEY, CDR2 SMNVEV (reference sequence). The CDR3 is 13 amino acids. The CDR3 region is CASIKGADTEAFF. DNA for the CDR3: TGTGCCAGCATTAAGGGCGCGGACACTGAAGCTTTCTTT.

This clone was seen once. The V call is TRBV6-5, the J call TRBJ2-7; D is ambiguous. V was shortened by 2 bases and J by 2 bases, with 7 bases between the two germline ends. CDR3 length: 13 residues. Germline CDR1 reads MNHEY; CDR2 reads SVGAGI. CDR3 in DNA: TGTGCCAGCAGTTACGGGTCGACCTACGAGCAGTACTTC. Translated, it gives CASSYGSTYEQYF.

This clone was counted a few times. This sample also contains other DNA sequences that code for the same CDR3. The CDR3 DNA reads as TGTGCCAGCAGCCTAGCCTACGAGCAGTACTTC. Its translation: CASSLAYEQYF. This chain joins TRBV11-2 and TRBJ2-7; no clear D gene. V lost 5 bases and J lost 2, with 4 bases in between. The CDR3 sequence is 11 residues long. Germline-derived CDR1 and CDR2 are SGHAT and FQNNGV.

The sample holds many counts of this clone. The V gene is TRBV5-1, the J gene TRBJ2-2; the D call may be TRBD1 or TRBD2 (5 bases each). The CDR3 spans 16 residues. From germline, CDR1 is SGHRS and CDR2 YFSETQ. Trimming removed 3 bases at V and 0 bases at J, with 12 bases between. The CDR3 here is CASSWTTGPNTGELFF. For the CDR3, the DNA is TGCGCCAGCAGCTGGACGACGGGGCCGAACACCGGGGAGCTGTTTTTT.

This chain's CDR3 is CASSAASGSRVGTGELFF. The CDR3 DNA sequence: TGTGCCAGTAGTGCGGCTAGCGGGAGCCGGGTGGGCACCGGGGAGCTGTTTTTT. The chain combines TRBV19 with TRBJ2-2, with 10 nucleotides matching TRBD2. Germline assignment: CDR1 LNHDA and CDR2 SQIVND (reference sequence). Trimming removed 5 bases from V and 4 bases from J; junction bases left unmatched: 13. There are 18 residues in the CDR3.

The rearrangement uses TRBV19 and TRBJ1-1; D gene ambiguous. The germline V gene encodes CDR1 LNHDA and CDR2 SQIVND (reference sequence). CDR3 length: 13 residues. Trimming pared 6 bases from V and 1 base from J, leaving 9 bases between. As DNA, the CDR3 is TGTGCCAGTAGCCCGGCCACGAACACTGAAGCTTTCTTT. Translated: CASSPATNTEAFF.

This chain connects TRBV6-5 to TRBJ2-2, with D possibly matching TRBD1 (8 bases). V lost 2 bases, J lost 7 bases, and 14 bases lay in between. Germline V gene data show CDR1 as MNHEY and CDR2 as SVGAGI. The CDR3 is 15 residues long. CDR3 DNA sequence: TGTGCCAGCAGTTACACCACAGGGGGGGGCGGGGAGCTGTTTTTT. It codes for CASSYTTGGGGELFF.

The chain employs TRBV6-5 and TRBJ2-7; D gene unclear. Trimming left V 2 bases short and J 0 bases short, with 8 bases between. The length of the CDR3 is 14 residues. Germline V gene lookup returns CDR1 MNHEY and CDR2 SVGAGI. The CDR3 loop reads CASSYALTSYEQYF. CDR3 bases: TGTGCCAGCAGTTACGCGTTAACCTCCTACGAGCAGTACTTC.

The gene calls are TRBV4-1 and TRBJ2-3, with D possibly matching TRBD2 (5 bases). This CDR3 contains 15 residues. Deletions cut 1 base from V and 0 bases from J, with 8 bases between. Germline-derived CDR1 and CDR2 are MGHRA and YSYEKL. CDR3: CASSQAGVSTDTQYF. Here the CDR3 DNA reads TGCGCCAGCAGCCAAGCCGGGGTTAGCACAGATACGCAGTATTTT.

V is TRBV28 and J is TRBJ1-3; D not resolved. Trimming removed 6 bases at V and 0 bases at J, with 21 bases between. The CDR3 extends over 18 amino acids. CDR1 and CDR2 from the germline V gene are MDHEN and SYDVKM. The CDR3 sequence is CASSPLGHPGSSGNTIYF. In DNA, the CDR3 is TGTGCCAGCAGCCCACTTGGGCATCCGGGAAGCTCTGGAAACACCATATATTTT.

The V gene is TRBV7-2, the J gene TRBJ2-7; TRBD2 agrees at 7 bases. V gave up 5 bases and J gave up 5 bases; unmatched junction bases: 9. Germline V gene data show CDR1 as SGHTA and CDR2 as FQGNSA. CDR3 length: 14 amino acids. CDR3: CASSPSGIRNEQYF. CDR3 nucleotides: TGTGCCAGCAGCCCGAGCGGGATTCGGAACGAGCAGTACTTC.

The rearrangement links TRBV28 to TRBJ2-3; D assignment may be TRBD1 or TRBD2 (6 bases each). The CDR3 covers 16 residues. CDR1 and CDR2 (germline): MDHEN, SYDVKM. The germline V and J ends were trimmed by 6 bases and 0 bases, with 16 bases remaining between them. The CDR3 region has the DNA TGTGCCAGCAGAACGGAGGGGGTTTTTAGCACAGATACGCAGTATTTT. It yields the protein CASRTEGVFSTDTQYF.

The chain joins TRBV9 to TRBJ2-2; D not resolved. This CDR3 contains 14 residues. The germline gives CDR1 SGDLS, CDR2 YYNGEE. V was trimmed by 0 bases and J by 0 bases, leaving 3 bases between them. The CDR3 DNA reads as TGTGCCAGCAGCGTAGCAGCGAACACCGGGGAGCTGTTTTTT. Protein product: CASSVAANTGELFF.

CDR3 DNA sequence: TGTGCCAGCAGCTTAGCCGCCGGGCTAGCCAAAAACATTCAGTACTTC. The encoded protein is CASSLAAGLAKNIQYF. The gene calls are TRBV7-8 and TRBJ2-4; D gene ambiguous. Trimming removed 0 bases from V and 0 bases from J, with 9 bases in between. Germline V gene data show CDR1 as SGHVS and CDR2 as FQNEAQ. The length of the CDR3 is 16 residues.

The chain has TRBV7-9 and TRBJ2-7; the D gene is possibly TRBD1 (6 bases). In germline, CDR1 is SEHNR, CDR2 FQNEAQ (reference sequence). CDR3 length: 14 amino acids. V lost 5 bases, J lost 0 bases, and 11 bases lay in between. CDR3 sequence reads: CASSKTGSSYEQYF. The CDR3 nucleotides read TGTGCCAGCAGCAAAACAGGGAGCTCCTACGAGCAGTACTTC.

This CDR3 is CASSFVNYGYTF. The CDR3 nucleotides are TGTGCCAGCAGCTTCGTAAACTATGGCTACACCTTC. The gene calls are TRBV7-9 and TRBJ1-2; D remains ambiguous. The length of the CDR3 is 12 residues. With 3 bases removed from V and 2 bases from J, the gap between germline ends came to 4 bases. Germline CDR1 and CDR2: SEHNR and FQNEAQ (reference sequence).

This sequence joins TRBV7-8 and TRBJ2-2; TRBD2 might be the D (6 bases). The CDR3 runs 16 residues. Deletions cut 1 base from V and 7 bases from J, with 16 bases between. Germline CDR1 and CDR2: SGHVS and FQNEAQ. The CDR3 region is CASSLDSGRIIGELFF. The CDR3 region has the DNA TGTGCCAGCAGCTTAGACTCTGGGAGGATCATCGGGGAGCTGTTTTTT.

V gene TRBV5-8 combines with J gene TRBJ2-1; no reliable D call. The CDR3 runs 12 residues. Trimming removed 2 bases at V and 12 bases at J, with 12 bases between. Per germline, CDR1 SGHTS and CDR2 YDEGEE. The CDR3: CASSFDWYVQFF. The DNA for the CDR3 is TGTGCCAGCAGCTTCGACTGGTATGTGCAGTTCTTC. The variable domain in full, with the rest retrieved from reference TRBV5-8 and TRBJ2-1, is EAGVTQSPTHLIKTRGQQATLRCSPISGHTSVYWYQQALGLGLQFLLWYDEGEERNRGNFPPRFSGRQFPNYSSELNVNALELEDSALYLCASSFDWYVQFFGPGTRLTVL.

This chain joins TRBV5-1 and TRBJ2-4; 7 bases line up with TRBD2. The V and J ends lost 2 bases and 7 bases, in that order; junction bases with no gene match: 12. Germline V gives CDR1 SGHRS, CDR2 YFSETQ. The CDR3 spans 16 residues. The CDR3 DNA follows: TGCGCCAGCAGCTTAAAGTGGGAGGGAGGGCCGAACATTCAGTACTTC. This sequence encodes CASSLKWEGGPNIQYF.

The chain has TRBV5-1 and TRBJ1-2; 8 nucleotides match TRBD1. J lost 4 bases, V lost 0 bases, and 2 bases had no gene match. This CDR3 contains 14 residues. Germline assignment: CDR1 SGHRS and CDR2 YFSETQ. The CDR3 spells CASSLEGQVYGYTF. DNA of the CDR3: TGCGCCAGCAGCTTGGAGGGACAGGTCTATGGCTACACCTTC.